These 30 T cell receptor beta chains share one sample of origin, sequenced in a study of blood T cell repertoires in COVID-19. Libraries were prepared by immunoSEQ multiplex PCR; TCRdb keeps only in-frame clonotypes and omits some of them. The table shows fewer than 350,000 clones, with 85% occurring only once. The sequenced material came from PBMCs or T cells enriched from blood (not recorded which). The receptor source for this set is a woman between 50 and 59 years old who had recovered from COVID-19.

This clone was observed a handful of times. V and J are TRBV6-5 and TRBJ1-5; TRBD1 matches at 9 bases. V gave up 6 bases and J gave up 6 bases; unmatched junction bases: 3. The germline CDR1 and CDR2 sequences are MNHEY and SVGAGI. This CDR3 is built from 13 residues. CDR3 in amino acids: CASSRQGGQPQHF. The DNA of the CDR3 is TGTGCCAGCAGCCGACAGGGGGGTCAGCCCCAGCATTTT.

This clone has just a few counts. The gene calls are TRBV10-2 and TRBJ2-5; 7 bases fit TRBD1. The J segment lost 2 bases and the V segment lost 3 bases, leaving 6 bases of the junction unmatched. The CDR3 contains 15 residues. The germline V gene has CDR1 WSHSY and CDR2 SAAADI. This CDR3 is CASSEGDRAQETQYF. Here the CDR3 DNA reads TGCGCCAGCAGTGAAGGGGACAGAGCACAAGAGACCCAGTACTTC.

The CDR3 protein is CAWSRDGNYGYTF. The CDR3 coding sequence is TGTGCCTGGAGTCGAGACGGGAACTATGGCTACACCTTC. The rearrangement uses TRBV30 and TRBJ1-2; D gene unclear. This CDR3 is built from 13 residues. Germline V CDR1 and CDR2: GTSNPN, SVGIG (reference sequence). V lost 2 bases, J lost 2 bases, and 9 bases lay in between.

V gene TRBV20-1 combines with J gene TRBJ1-2, with no clear D. Germline CDR1 DFQATT, CDR2 SNEGSKA (reference sequence). V dropped 6 bases and J dropped 4 bases, with 6 bases sitting between them. The CDR3 has 10 residues. The CDR3 DNA sequence: TGCAGTGCCTACAGCTATGGCTACACCTTC. Translation: CSAYSYGYTF.

This chain uses TRBV5-1 with TRBJ1-1, with D possibly TRBD1 on 5 matching bases. Germline V lookup: CDR1 SGHRS, CDR2 YFSETQ. With 7 bases removed from V and 1 base from J, the gap between germline ends came to 14 bases. The length of the CDR3 is 14 residues. This chain's CDR3 is CASGQGRENTEAFF. The CDR3 nucleotides are TGCGCCAGCGGGCAAGGCAGGGAGAACACTGAAGCTTTCTTT.

The chain uses TRBV11-2 and TRBJ1-1; D uncertain. CDR3 size: 15 residues. V was shortened by 1 base and J by 9 bases, with 18 bases between the two germline ends. The germline V gene has CDR1 SGHAT and CDR2 FQNNGV. The CDR3: CASSLADGLGIKAFF. In DNA form, the CDR3 reads TGTGCCAGCAGCTTAGCAGACGGACTCGGGATTAAAGCTTTCTTT.

V and J are TRBV5-6 and TRBJ1-1, with D uncertain. The CDR3 has 13 amino acids. V lost 4 bases and J 0 bases, leaving 7 bases between the germline ends. Germline V lookup: CDR1 SGHDT, CDR2 YYEEEE. CDR3 residues: CASSPGVNTEAFF. In DNA, the CDR3 is TGTGCCAGCAGCCCTGGAGTGAACACTGAAGCTTTCTTT.

The chain employs TRBV19 and TRBJ2-5, with 7 bases aligning to TRBD2. The V gene's germline CDR1 is LNHDA and CDR2 SQIVND (reference sequence). Unmatched junction bases numbered 8, after V lost 5 bases and J lost 2 bases. The CDR3 covers 15 residues. CDR3: CASSPRRRGQETQYF. CDR3 bases: TGTGCCAGTAGTCCCCGGCGGCGGGGGCAAGAGACCCAGTACTTC.

The chain links TRBV28 to TRBJ1-1, with TRBD1 matching over 7 bases. The CDR3 is 14 amino acids. V was pared by 1 base and J by 4 bases, with 3 bases of the junction left unmatched. Per germline, CDR1 MDHEN and CDR2 SYDVKM. In nucleotides, the CDR3 is TGTGCCAGCAGTTTATTGGCAGGGGGCACTGAAGCTTTCTTT. Protein sequence: CASSLLAGGTEAFF.

This clone was counted once. The chain is built from TRBV7-9 and TRBJ1-3; D remains unclear. This CDR3 is built from 14 residues. V lost 3 bases, J lost 3 bases, and 9 bases lay in between. Germline V gene data show CDR1 as SEHNR and CDR2 as FQNEAQ (reference sequence). The CDR3 bases are TGTGCCAGCAGCTTGGTCAGTCTTGGAAACACCATATATTTT. It is translated as CASSLVSLGNTIYF.

This chain links TRBV4-1 with TRBJ2-7; TRBD2 matches at 11 bases. There are 18 residues in the CDR3. V lost 0 bases and J lost 4; bases outside the gene matches: 11. The germline V gene has CDR1 MGHRA and CDR2 YSYEKL. Written as DNA, the CDR3 is TGCGCCAGCAGCCAAGAGGTGTGGGTAGCGGGGGGGACTTACGAGCAGTACTTC. Encoded protein: CASSQEVWVAGGTYEQYF.

The chain combines TRBV3-1 (or the pseudogene TRBV3-2) with TRBJ2-4; 8 bases map to TRBD1. V lost 1 base to trimming and J lost 1 base; unmatched junction nucleotides: 3. Germline V gene sequence: CDR1 LGHDT, CDR2 YNNKEL (reference sequence). This CDR3 is 16 amino acids long. CDR3 sequence: CASSQGTGKAKNIQYF. Here the CDR3 DNA reads TGTGCCAGCAGCCAAGGGACAGGGAAGGCCAAAAACATTCAGTACTTC.

Turning to this clone: The sample carries other DNA sequences with the same CDR3. This chain connects TRBV30 to TRBJ1-1, with D unclear. V was shortened by 0 bases and J by 2 bases, with 7 bases between the two germline ends. The CDR3 is 13 residues long. Germline V gene data show CDR1 as GTSNPN and CDR2 as SVGIG (reference sequence). The CDR3 region is CAWSVQTNTEAFF. The CDR3, as DNA: TGTGCCTGGAGTGTACAGACCAACACTGAAGCTTTCTTT.

This rearrangement joins TRBV12-3 or TRBV12-4 to TRBJ1-1; D call uncertain. V dropped 6 bases and J dropped 11 bases, with 13 bases sitting between them. The CDR3 totals 11 residues. In nucleotides, the CDR3 is TGTGCCAGCAGACCAGTCTGTTGGGCTTTCTTT. Protein: CASRPVCWAFF.

V usage is TRBV28 and J usage is TRBJ2-7; D is uncertain. V gave up 1 base and J gave up 6 bases, with 7 bases separating them. Germline V lookup: CDR1 MDHEN, CDR2 SYDVKM. There are 12 residues in the CDR3. CDR3: CASSLYSSEQYF. Here the CDR3 DNA reads TGTGCCAGCAGTTTATACAGTAGCGAGCAGTACTTC.

The chain combines TRBV7-2 with TRBJ1-1; 10 bases line up with TRBD1. The CDR3 has 13 residues. V was clipped by 2 bases and J by 11 bases; unmatched bases: 5. CDR1 and CDR2 from the germline V gene are SGHTA and FQGNSA. CDR3 protein: CASSLRQGAWAFF. In nucleotides, the CDR3 is TGTGCCAGCAGCTTAAGACAGGGGGCCTGGGCTTTCTTT.

The chain joins TRBV7-8 to TRBJ1-5; D is unclear. From germline, CDR1 is SGHVS and CDR2 FQNEAQ. The CDR3 has 15 amino acids. The germline V and J ends were trimmed by 7 bases and 4 bases, with 17 bases remaining between them. CDR3 amino acids: CASTPRGFVNQPQHF. The CDR3 nucleotides are TGTGCCAGCACCCCACGCGGGTTCGTAAATCAGCCCCAGCATTTT.

V and J are TRBV10-2 and TRBJ1-5; D is possibly TRBD1 (5 bases). V lost 2 bases and J lost 1, with 9 bases in between. The germline CDR1 and CDR2 sequences are WSHSY and SAAADI. This CDR3 is 15 amino acids long. The CDR3 region is CASSETRGSNQPQHF. CDR3 DNA sequence: TGCGCCAGCAGTGAGACCCGGGGGAGCAATCAGCCCCAGCATTTT.

This clone was seen once. The chain has TRBV7-8 and TRBJ2-5; D may be TRBD2 (7 bases). The CDR3 consists of 16 residues. Germline V gene sequence: CDR1 SGHVS, CDR2 FQNEAQ. The ends were cut back, 5 bases at V and 5 bases at J, with 21 bases in the middle. CDR3 sequence: CASSEVGGPLGETQYF. As DNA, the CDR3 is TGTGCCAGCAGCGAAGTGGGGGGGCCCTTAGGGGAGACCCAGTACTTC.

This clone showed up just a few times. The chain carries TRBV7-9 and TRBJ1-5; D remains unclear. Trimming cost V 1 base and J 3 bases, with 4 bases left between them. CDR3 length: 13 residues. CDR1 and CDR2 (germline): SEHNR, FQNEAQ (reference sequence). The CDR3 region is CASSLGHNQPQHF. CDR3 coding DNA: TGTGCCAGCAGCTTAGGGCACAATCAGCCCCAGCATTTT.

The V gene is TRBV7-3, the J gene TRBJ2-1, with TRBD2 as a possible D gene (6 bases). Germline loops: CDR1 SGHTA, CDR2 FQGTGA. The CDR3 totals 17 residues. V lost 0 bases, J lost 7 bases, and 19 bases lay in between. CDR3 sequence (DNA): TGTGCCAGCAGCTTAACCGGCGGGACTCATGATTCGAATGAGCAGTTCTTC. This codes for CASSLTGGTHDSNEQFF.

The V and J genes are TRBV5-5 and TRBJ2-7; 9 bases map to TRBD1. CDR1 is SGHKS and CDR2 is YYEKEE in the germline V gene (reference sequence). V shed 3 bases and J 3 bases; nucleotides not matched to a gene: 7. This CDR3 comprises 15 residues. The DNA for the CDR3 is TGTGCCAGCAGCTCCCGGACAGGGGCGATCTACGAGCAGTACTTC. It is translated as CASSSRTGAIYEQYF.

The chain links TRBV5-5 to TRBJ2-1, with 7 bases matching TRBD2. This CDR3 is 15 amino acids long. V dropped 3 bases and J dropped 7; count of bases not matched to a gene: 10. CDR1 and CDR2 (germline): SGHKS, YYEKEE (reference sequence). The CDR3 DNA sequence: TGTGCCAGCAGCTACGGGACTACCAAAATTAATGAGCAGTTCTTC. Amino acid sequence: CASSYGTTKINEQFF.

The CDR3 DNA sequence: TGCGCCAGCAGCTCCCTCGGGAAATCGAAAAATGAAAAACTGTTTTTT. Translation: CASSSLGKSKNEKLFF. This chain links TRBV5-1 with TRBJ1-4; the D is unclear. This CDR3 region has 16 residues. CDR1 SGHRS and CDR2 YFSETQ come from the germline V gene. Trimming took off 3 bases at V and 5 bases at J, with 17 bases between the two ends.

The chain links TRBV6-4 to TRBJ2-3; a possible D gene is TRBD2 (5 bases). In germline, CDR1 is MRHNA, CDR2 SNTAGT. This CDR3 has 16 residues. V lost 2 bases and J lost 0, with 12 bases in between. CDR3 DNA sequence: TGTGCCAGCAGTGACCAACCCGGGATTAGCACAGATACGCAGTATTTT. It encodes CASSDQPGISTDTQYF.

The rearrangement joins TRBV6-5 to TRBJ1-2; 8 nucleotides match TRBD1. CDR1 and CDR2 (germline): MNHEY, SVGAGI. V shed 3 bases and J 8 bases; nucleotides not matched to a gene: 8. The CDR3 has 14 amino acids. For the CDR3, the DNA is TGTGCCAGCAGTTATCGAGGACAGGGCGGCGGCTACACCTTC. The encoded protein is CASSYRGQGGGYTF.

V gene TRBV9 combines with J gene TRBJ2-1, with D possibly TRBD1 on 7 matching bases. Germline lookup yields CDR1 SGDLS and CDR2 YYNGEE. The CDR3 covers 15 residues. V gave up 0 bases and J gave up 8 bases, with 15 bases separating them. The CDR3 reads CASSVVGGGGYEQFF. The CDR3 region has the DNA TGTGCCAGCAGCGTAGTAGGAGGGGGCGGCTATGAGCAGTTCTTC.

This chain connects TRBV6-6 to TRBJ2-2, with a weak D call TRBD2 (6 bases). This CDR3 is 15 amino acids long. From germline, CDR1 is MNHNY and CDR2 SVGAGI (reference sequence). V lost 8 bases to trimming and J lost 3 bases, with 16 bases between them. The CDR3 reads CASRGGLTYTGELFF. CDR3 nucleotides: TGTGCCAGCCGGGGAGGATTAACCTACACCGGGGAGCTGTTTTTT.

The chain couples TRBV2 to TRBJ1-2; D uncertain. Germline CDR1 SNHLY, CDR2 FYNNEI. V was pared by 3 bases and J by 8 bases, with 13 bases between. The CDR3 extends over 13 amino acids. In DNA form, the CDR3 reads TGTGCCAGCAGTGACAGATTAAAATTGGGCTACACCTTC. Encoded protein: CASSDRLKLGYTF.

This clone appeared once. The chain employs TRBV5-6 and TRBJ2-4, with D possibly TRBD1 on 6 matching bases. The germline V gene has CDR1 SGHDT and CDR2 YYEEEE. Trimming cost V 2 bases and J 9 bases, with 18 bases left between them. The CDR3 spans 15 residues. The CDR3 here is CASSFLLDSWGIQYF. CDR3 DNA sequence: TGTGCCAGCAGCTTTTTACTGGACAGCTGGGGCATTCAGTACTTC.